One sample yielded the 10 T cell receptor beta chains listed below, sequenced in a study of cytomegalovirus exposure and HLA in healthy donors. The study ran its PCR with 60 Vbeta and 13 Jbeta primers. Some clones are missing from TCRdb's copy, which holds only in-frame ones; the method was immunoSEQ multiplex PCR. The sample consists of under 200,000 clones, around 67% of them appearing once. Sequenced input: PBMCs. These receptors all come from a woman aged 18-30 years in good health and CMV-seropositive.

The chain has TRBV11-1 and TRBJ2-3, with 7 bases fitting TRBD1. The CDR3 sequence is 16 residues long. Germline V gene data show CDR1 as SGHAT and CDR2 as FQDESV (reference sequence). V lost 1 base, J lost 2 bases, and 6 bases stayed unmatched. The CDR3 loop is CASSLGYRGPTDTQYF. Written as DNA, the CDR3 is TGTGCCAGCAGCTTAGGGTACAGGGGACCCACAGATACGCAGTATTTT.

The CDR3 sequence: CASGLQGGTEAFF. In DNA, the CDR3 is TGTGCTAGTGGTCTACAGGGCGGCACTGAAGCTTTCTTT. The chain uses TRBV12-5 and TRBJ1-1; perhaps TRBD1 as D (6 bases). The CDR3 has 13 amino acids. CDR1 and CDR2 (germline): LGHNT, FRNRAP. With 5 bases removed from V and 4 bases from J, the gap between germline ends came to 11 bases.

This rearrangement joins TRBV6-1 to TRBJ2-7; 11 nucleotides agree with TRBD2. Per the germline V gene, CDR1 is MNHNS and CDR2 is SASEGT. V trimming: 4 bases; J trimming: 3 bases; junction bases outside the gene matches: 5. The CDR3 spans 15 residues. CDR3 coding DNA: TGTGCCAGCAGTGTAGGACTAGCGGGCCTCTACGAGCAGTACTTC. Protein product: CASSVGLAGLYEQYF.

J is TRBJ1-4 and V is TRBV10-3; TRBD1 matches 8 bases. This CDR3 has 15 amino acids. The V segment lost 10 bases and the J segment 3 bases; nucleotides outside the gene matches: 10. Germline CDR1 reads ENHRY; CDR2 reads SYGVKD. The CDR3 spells CATQTGDDANEKLFF. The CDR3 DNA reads TGTGCCACTCAGACAGGGGATGATGCTAATGAAAAACTGTTTTTT.

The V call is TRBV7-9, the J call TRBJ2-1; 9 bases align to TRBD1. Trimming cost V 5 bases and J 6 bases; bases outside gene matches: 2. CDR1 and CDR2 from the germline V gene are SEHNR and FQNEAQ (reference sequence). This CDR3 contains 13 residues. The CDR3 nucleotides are TGTGCCAGCAGCGGGACAGGGAGCAATGAGCAGTTCTTC. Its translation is CASSGTGSNEQFF.

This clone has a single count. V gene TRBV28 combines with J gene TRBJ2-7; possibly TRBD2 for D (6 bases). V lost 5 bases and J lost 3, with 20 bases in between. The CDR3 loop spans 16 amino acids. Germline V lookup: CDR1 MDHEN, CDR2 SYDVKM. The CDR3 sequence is CASSPPRERKFYEQYF. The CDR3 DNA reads TGTGCCAGCAGTCCCCCCCGGGAGCGAAAGTTCTACGAGCAGTACTTC.

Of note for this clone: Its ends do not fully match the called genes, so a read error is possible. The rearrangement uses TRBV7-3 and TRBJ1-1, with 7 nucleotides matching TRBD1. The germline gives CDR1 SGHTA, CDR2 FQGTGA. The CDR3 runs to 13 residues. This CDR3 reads CASSARTQGVLWF. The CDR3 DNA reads TGTGCCAGCAGCGCCCGGACTCAGGGGGTTCTGTGGTTT.

The CDR3 DNA reads TGTGCCAGCAGCTATGGAGGGGAGACCCAGTACTTC. It codes for CASSYGGETQYF. The chain recombines TRBV7-9 with TRBJ2-5, with a weak D call TRBD2 (6 bases). Trimming shortened V by 4 bases and J by 5 bases, and 8 bases separated the two germline ends. Germline V gene data show CDR1 as SEHNR and CDR2 as FQNEAQ (reference sequence). The CDR3 sequence is 12 residues long.

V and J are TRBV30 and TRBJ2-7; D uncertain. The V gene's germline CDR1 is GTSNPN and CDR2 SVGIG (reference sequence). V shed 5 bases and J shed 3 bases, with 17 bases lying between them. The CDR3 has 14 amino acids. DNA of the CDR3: TGTGCCTGGGGTTCAGGTGGTGGTCTCTACGAGCAGTACTTC. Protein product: CAWGSGGGLYEQYF.

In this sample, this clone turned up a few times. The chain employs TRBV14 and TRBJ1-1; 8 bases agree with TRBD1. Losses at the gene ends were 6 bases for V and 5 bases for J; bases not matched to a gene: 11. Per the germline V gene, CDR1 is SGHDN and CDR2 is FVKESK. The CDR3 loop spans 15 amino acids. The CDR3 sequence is CASRDIGQGGTEAFF. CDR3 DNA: TGTGCCAGCAGGGATATCGGACAGGGAGGGACTGAAGCTTTCTTT.